This TCR beta chain was recovered during a study of cytotoxic CD8 clonotypes in ibrutinib-treated CLL. Study-wide context: Collecting the response samples happened after a median roughly eleven months of treatment, with a range of 6 to 36. Each sample contained, on average, about 250,000 productive templates and about 88,000 productive rearrangements.

The repertoire was sequenced with immunoSEQ multiplex PCR; TCRdb's copy has only in-frame clones and lacks some. This table holds about 140,000 clones, around 77% found once. Findings and caveats of the study: Sample timing was unmatched between remission and later-progressing patients; lymph nodes unstudied.

This clone was recorded once. Its antigen remains unidentified. This receptor was obtained from a human donor with chronic lymphocytic leukemia. Sequenced material: PBMCs, taken after 12 months of ibrutinib treatment.

The DNA of the CDR3 is TGTGCCAGCAGCATTGCCACCTACGAGCAGTACTTC. Translating gives CASSIATYEQYF. The chain combines TRBV7-8 with TRBJ2-7; D remains unclear. The CDR3 contains 12 residues. CDR1 SGHVS and CDR2 FQNEAQ come from the germline V gene. The ends were cut back, 5 bases at V and 2 bases at J, with 7 bases in the middle.